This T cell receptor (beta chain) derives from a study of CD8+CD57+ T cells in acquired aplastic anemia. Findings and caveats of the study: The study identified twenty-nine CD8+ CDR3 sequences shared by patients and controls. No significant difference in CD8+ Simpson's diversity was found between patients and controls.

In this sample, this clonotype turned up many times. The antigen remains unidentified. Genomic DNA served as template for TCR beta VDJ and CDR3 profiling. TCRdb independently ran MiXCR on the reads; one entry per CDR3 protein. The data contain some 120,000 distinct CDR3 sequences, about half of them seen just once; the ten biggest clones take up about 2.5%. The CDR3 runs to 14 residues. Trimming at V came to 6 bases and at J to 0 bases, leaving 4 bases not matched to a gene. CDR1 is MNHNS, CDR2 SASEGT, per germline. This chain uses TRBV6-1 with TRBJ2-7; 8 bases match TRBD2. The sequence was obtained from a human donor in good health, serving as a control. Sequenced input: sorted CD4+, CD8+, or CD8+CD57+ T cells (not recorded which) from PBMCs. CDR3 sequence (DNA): TGTGCCAGCAGGGCTAGCGGGTCCTCCTACGAGCAGTACTTC. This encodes CASRASGSSYEQYF.